This TCR beta chain was captured in a study of patients and donors after allogeneic stem cell transplantation. TCRdb itself ran the RT-PCR reads through MiXCR, one entry per CDR3 protein. The sample includes 200,000 to 250,000 distinct CDR3 sequences, 11% to 15% seen only once; the top ten take more than 9%. Source material: blood, either unsorted or a sorted T cell fraction (not recorded which). This sequence was found in a human donor who was either an allogeneic HSCT recipient or a stem cell or donor lymphocyte infusion donor (not recorded which). It is not recorded whose cells these are; they may come from a transplant donor.

CDR3 DNA sequence: TGCAGTGCTAGGGACAGGGCGGACACTGAAGCTTTCTTT. This codes for CSARDRADTEAFF. V usage is TRBV20-1 and J usage is TRBJ1-1, with 8 positions matching TRBD1. V was clipped by 3 bases and J by 3 bases; unmatched bases: 3. Germline loops: CDR1 DFQATT, CDR2 SNEGSKA (reference sequence). The length of the CDR3 is 13 residues.